This is a list of T cell receptor beta chains from one sample in a study of blood T cell repertoires in COVID-19. TCRdb's table, derived via immunoSEQ multiplex PCR, lists solely in-frame clones and lacks some. The repertoire holds tens of thousands of clones, with around 87% as singletons. What was sequenced was peripheral blood. The receptors stem from an elderly woman with COVID-19, enrolled during active disease. Both conserved end residues are part of each CDR3. The D gene is left open where the match is weak. A row's size may be missing; if present it is once, few, many or a size class.

cdr3_aa	cdr3_nt	d_call	v_call	j_call	clone_size
CASKDRDYEQYF	TGCGCCAGCAAGGACAGGGACTACGAGCAGTACTTC	TRBD1	TRBV5-1	TRBJ2-7	.
CASSQAVKRGYTF	TGTGCCAGCAGCCAAGCGGTGAAGCGTGGCTACACCTTC	.	TRBV14	TRBJ1-2	once
CASSTRDRGFSNQPQHF	TGTGCCAGCTCAACGAGGGACAGGGGATTTAGCAATCAGCCCCAGCATTTT	TRBD1	TRBV18	TRBJ1-5	.
CASSSTSGGAGEQFF	TGTGCCAGCAGTTCGACTAGCGGGGGGGCCGGTGAGCAGTTCTTC	TRBD2	TRBV2	TRBJ2-1	.
CASSRGYEQYF	TGTGCCAGCAGCCGCGGCTACGAGCAGTACTTC	.	TRBV14	TRBJ2-7	few
CASSSAGLPSNQPQHF	TGTGCCAGTAGTTCGGCAGGACTTCCTAGCAATCAGCCCCAGCATTTT	.	TRBV19	TRBJ1-5	.
CASSIKGGGTDTQYF	TGTGCCAGTAGTATAAAGGGCGGGGGCACAGATACGCAGTATTTT	.	TRBV19	TRBJ2-3	.
CASVEGARSGANVLTF	TGTGCCAGCGTGGAGGGGGCACGATCTGGGGCCAACGTCCTGACTTTC	.	TRBV19	TRBJ2-6	.
CASSSDTGLSPLHF	TGTGCCAGCAGCTCGGACACGGGCCTATCACCCCTCCACTTT	.	TRBV3-1/TRBV3-2	TRBJ1-6	.
CASSNGLVGTDTQYF	TGTGCCAGTAGTAACGGACTAGTAGGGACAGATACGCAGTATTTT	TRBD2	TRBV19	TRBJ2-3	.
CASSPGRQGELFF	TGTGCCAGCTCACCAGGGCGACAGGGAGAGTTGTTTTTT	TRBD1	TRBV18	TRBJ2-2	.
CASSYSPVNTEAFF	TGTGCCAGCAGTTACTCACCAGTGAACACTGAAGCTTTCTTT	.	TRBV6-6	TRBJ1-1	.
CASSRDSIDYGYTF	TGTGCCAGCAGTCGGGACAGTATAGACTATGGCTACACCTTC	TRBD1	TRBV5-4	TRBJ1-2	.
CASSRGTDYTEAFF	TGCGCCAGCAGCAGGGGGACGGACTACACTGAAGCTTTCTTT	.	TRBV5-1	TRBJ1-1	.
CAGRPPGQGFEKLFF	TGTGCCGGCCGCCCCCCGGGACAGGGGTTTGAAAAACTGTTTTTT	TRBD1	TRBV2	TRBJ1-4	once
CASSFDLGAREKLFF	TGTGCCAGCAGCTTCGATCTGGGGGCAAGAGAAAAACTGTTTTTT	.	TRBV5-4	TRBJ1-4	.
CASSGGQLYEQYF	TGTGCCAGCAGCGGGGGACAACTCTACGAGCAGTACTTC	.	TRBV5-5	TRBJ2-7	once
CASSLMGRGRTDTQYF	TGTGCCAGCAGCTTAATGGGGCGGGGAAGGACAGATACGCAGTATTTT	.	TRBV11-2	TRBJ2-3	.
CASSQAEQGTHTGELFF	TGTGCCAGCAGCCAAGCCGAACAGGGGACCCACACCGGGGAGCTGTTTTTT	TRBD1	TRBV4-2	TRBJ2-2	.
CASSFDRNYGYTF	TGTGCCAGCAGTTTTGACAGAAACTATGGCTACACCTTC	.	TRBV12-3/TRBV12-4	TRBJ1-2	.
CASSSAYGYTF	TGTGCCAGCAGTTCCGCGTATGGCTACACCTTC	.	TRBV28	TRBJ1-2	few
CASSLAEGAPGTQYF	TGTGCCAGCAGCTTAGCTGAGGGCGCCCCTGGGACCCAGTACTTC	.	TRBV7-9	TRBJ2-5	.
CASSQDRGFGNTIYF	TGTGCCAGCAGTCAGGACAGGGGCTTCGGAAACACCATATATTTT	TRBD1	TRBV7-2	TRBJ1-3	.
CASSDRVGSPLHF	TGTGCCAGCAGTGACAGGGTAGGATCACCCCTCCACTTT	.	TRBV6-1	TRBJ1-6	.
CASSPRGAGAITLYNEQFF	TGTGCCAGTAGTCCCCGGGGGGCGGGGGCGATCACTTTATACAATGAGCAGTTCTTC	.	TRBV19	TRBJ2-1	.
CASSILTGNYGYTF	TGTGCCAGCAGCATCCTTACAGGGAACTATGGCTACACCTTC	.	TRBV5-8	TRBJ1-2	.
CASSKFPGQGARVNTEAFF	TGTGCCAGCAGCAAATTCCCAGGGCAGGGGGCGCGGGTGAACACTGAAGCTTTCTTT	.	TRBV21-1	TRBJ1-1	once
CASSNGEKLFF	TGTGCCAGCAGCAACGGTGAAAAACTGTTTTTT	.	TRBV21-1	TRBJ1-4	.
CASGRGDGNQPQHF	TGTGCTAGTGGGCGAGGAGACGGCAATCAGCCCCAGCATTTT	.	TRBV12-5	TRBJ1-5	.
CASSFGDRITDTQYF	TGTGCCAGCAGTTTCGGGGACAGGATCACAGATACGCAGTATTTT	TRBD1	TRBV27	TRBJ2-3	.
CAISESIGLNEKLFF	TGTGCCATCAGTGAGTCGATAGGACTAAATGAAAAACTGTTTTTT	.	TRBV10-3	TRBJ1-4	.
CAINAGSTNEAFF	TGTGCCATCAACGCAGGGTCCACGAATGAAGCTTTCTTT	.	TRBV10-3	TRBJ1-1	.
CASSLQLAGGHNEQFF	TGTGCCAGCAGCTTGCAACTAGCGGGGGGGCATAATGAGCAGTTCTTC	TRBD2	TRBV11-2	TRBJ2-1	.
CASSEGGSGNQPQHF	TGTGCCAGCAGTGAAGGGGGCAGCGGCAATCAGCCCCAGCATTTT	.	TRBV2	TRBJ1-5	.
CASSEGTPTDTQYF	TGTGCCAGCAGTGAGGGGACACCCACAGATACGCAGTATTTT	.	TRBV2	TRBJ2-3	.
CASRRLGGRYTGELFF	TGTGCCAGCAGGAGACTTGGGGGGAGGTACACCGGGGAGCTGTTTTTT	.	TRBV2	TRBJ2-2	.
CASSPGNYGYTF	TGTGCCAGCAGCCCAGGAAACTATGGCTACACCTTC	.	TRBV5-6	TRBJ1-2	.
CASRGTASNQPQHF	TGTGCCAGCAGGGGGACAGCTTCCAATCAGCCCCAGCATTTT	TRBD1	TRBV2	TRBJ1-5	once
CASSQSGQGRSGEQYF	TGTGCCAGCAGCCAATCGGGACAGGGTCGGTCCGGCGAGCAGTACTTC	TRBD1	TRBV3-1/TRBV3-2	TRBJ2-7	.
CASSYAPTGGNGEAFF	TGTGCCAGCAGTTACGCCCCGACAGGGGGCAATGGTGAAGCTTTCTTT	TRBD1	TRBV6-5	TRBJ1-1	.
CASSRAGYDNEQFF	TGTGCCAGCAGCCGGGCGGGGTACGACAATGAGCAGTTCTTC	.	TRBV3-1/TRBV3-2	TRBJ2-1	.
CASSTGPTGELFF	TGTGCCAGTAGTACGGGTCCTACCGGGGAGCTGTTTTTT	.	TRBV19	TRBJ2-2	.
CASSNPASLAGGLQTQYF	TGTGCCAGCAGCAACCCGGCCTCCTTAGCGGGGGGCCTCCAGACCCAGTACTTC	TRBD2	TRBV2	TRBJ2-5	.
CAWSVQGPGNQPQHF	TGTGCCTGGAGTGTACAGGGGCCTGGCAATCAGCCCCAGCATTTT	TRBD1	TRBV30	TRBJ1-5	.
CASSPEAQGLTDTQYF	TGTGCCAGCAGCCCCGAAGCACAGGGGTTGACAGATACGCAGTATTTT	TRBD1	TRBV5-4	TRBJ2-3	.
CASSLSAGGNTIYF	TGTGCCAGCAGCTTATCTGCGGGTGGAAACACCATATATTTT	.	TRBV7-2	TRBJ1-3	.
CASSLAGAGGTSGANVLTF	TGTGCCAGCAGCTTAGCCGGGGCAGGGGGAACCTCTGGGGCCAACGTCCTGACTTTC	TRBD1	TRBV7-9	TRBJ2-6	.
CASSLDGSGNTIYF	TGCGCCAGCAGCTTGGACGGCTCTGGAAACACCATATATTTT	.	TRBV5-1	TRBJ1-3	.
CASSLTTEAFF	TGTGCCAGCAGCCTGACAACTGAAGCTTTCTTT	.	TRBV5-5	TRBJ1-1	.
CASSQGLAPETQYF	TGTGCCAGCAGCCAGGGACTAGCACCCGAGACCCAGTACTTC	TRBD2	TRBV7-8	TRBJ2-5	.
CASSPGGILKNIQYF	TGTGCCAGTAGTCCTGGGGGGATACTAAAAAACATTCAGTACTTC	.	TRBV19	TRBJ2-4	.
CASSPAGRGNTGELFF	TGTGCCAGCAGCCCGGCCGGACGGGGAAACACCGGGGAGCTGTTTTTT	.	TRBV5-4	TRBJ2-2	.
CASSTGQGTTDTQYF	TGTGCCAGTAGTACCGGACAGGGTACGACAGATACGCAGTATTTT	TRBD1	TRBV19	TRBJ2-3	.
CAIRDREQQPQHF	TGTGCCATCAGAGACAGGGAACAGCAGCCCCAGCATTTT	TRBD1	TRBV10-3	TRBJ1-5	.
CASSPPGLGSGYTF	TGTGCCAGCAGCCCCCCCGGACTCGGATCTGGCTACACCTTC	.	TRBV9	TRBJ1-2	.
CASSLSGGPGNTIYF	TGTGCCAGCAGCTTGTCCGGGGGTCCTGGAAACACCATATATTTT	.	TRBV5-4	TRBJ1-3	.
CASSPLRTGGYEQYF	TGTGCCAGCAGCCCACTCAGGACAGGGGGCTACGAGCAGTACTTC	TRBD1	TRBV7-8	TRBJ2-7	.
CASSLETRGAQYF	TGTGCCAGCAGTTTAGAGACTAGGGGTGCGCAGTATTTT	.	TRBV12-3/TRBV12-4	TRBJ2-3	.
CASSSRLAGELFF	TGTGCCAGCAGCTCCCGTCTCGCCGGGGAGCTGTTTTTT	.	TRBV13	TRBJ2-2	.